This note documents a single T cell receptor (beta chain) sequence. This receptor's antigen is unknown. Per-base quality was not reported, and no clone a single base away is much larger than it. The data stem from a study of vaccination effects on CD4 cells after COVID-19 (dated by TCRdb to between 2020 and 2023). Study-level background: Post-vaccine samples across the study were collected a median of 72 days after the second dose, with a range of 14 to 241. The study compared SARS-CoV-2 spike-specific CD4+ TCR repertoires before and after mRNA vaccination in COVID-19 convalescent patients and infection-naive vaccine recipients. Cultures from other donors in the study were sequenced with the Oncomine TCR Beta short-read assay on an Illumina iSeq 100. Altogether, around ten COVID-19 convalescent patients and 4 SARS-CoV-2-naive healthy vaccine recipients made up the full study. Overall results and qualifications from the work: Marked clonal contraction was observed in both infection-induced and vaccine-induced clones at late post-vaccination timepoints, consistent with waning T cell responses. Among healthy vaccine recipients, nearly all vaccine-induced clones were SARS-CoV-2 mono-reactive, and just 1 of 255 was cross-reactive with common cold coronaviruses. Limitations of the study were the small number of convalescent patients and the absence of early post-infection timepoints.

To identify antigen-specific CD4+ T cell clonotypes by their expansion, the ViraFEST assay first stimulated PBMC with viral peptide pools and then applied TCR sequencing. After around 11 days of culture, CD4+ T cells were isolated with the EasySep CD4+ T cell isolation kit. Two doses of either the BNT162b2 or the mRNA-1273 mRNA SARS-CoV-2 vaccine were administered to participants. Negative nucleocapsid antibody results before and after vaccination confirmed that the healthy vaccine recipients had no prior SARS-CoV-2 infection. Over 1.5 million PBMC per well were cultured with 9 to 10 ug/ml peptides in IMDM containing roughly 5% human AB serum, about 9.6 IU/ml IL-2 and gentamicin. On days 3 and 7, half of the culture medium was replaced with fresh IL-2-containing medium. Unless noted otherwise, every peptide stimulation condition was grown in triplicate wells. Using Ficoll-Paque Plus gradient centrifugation, PBMC were separated from whole blood and then either used fresh or cryopreserved at -140C. The overlapping peptide pools covered the spike proteins of SARS-CoV-2 as well as those of the common cold coronaviruses HCoV-NL63, HCoV-OC43 and HCoV-229E. The QIAamp micro DNA kit was used to extract genomic DNA from the cultured CD4+ T cells.

Libraries came from the immunoSEQ multiplex PCR assay. TCR beta CDR3 sequencing was performed on DNA from the cultured, isolated CD4+ T cells. The paper's processing steps were these. Non-productive TCR sequences were discarded, and reads were trimmed to the CDR3 region, with only CDR3s of 7 or more amino acids retained. Antigen-specific clonotypes were identified using the MANAFEST web app by comparison of expansion in peptide wells against reference cultures. To be called positive, a clone needed expansion at FDR<0.05 compared with the reference and with all other wells, an odds ratio greater than 5, and a frequency greater than 0.1% in two replicate wells. Clonotypes significantly expanded in SARS-CoV-2 spike wells and in at least one common cold coronavirus spike condition were defined as cross-reactive. Using the stringdist R package, CDR3 similarity was measured by Levenshtein distance, and unrooted trees were constructed with ape in R 3.6.1. Not all clones reach the TCRdb copy of this immuneACCESS table, which keeps in-frame sequences only. Checked studies attribute under half of the gap to unresolved V genes and leave the rest unexplained. That table is the source of V, J and clone size, and D and trimming were worked out from the DNA. The sample records 17,000 or so clones, roughly 68% of which are singletons. 9% of the sample rests with the top ten.

The CDR3 runs 13 residues from the cysteine to the phenylalanine. The read is trimmed to its CDR3 DNA, 39 bases read in frame from base 1. Trimming removed 5 bases from V and 1 base from J, leaving 8 bases between the germline ends. Reading the germline V gene gives CDR1 KGHSH and CDR2 LQKENI. Sample: CD4+ T cells from PBMCs cultured with SARS-CoV-2 spike peptides, taken after COVID-19 vaccination. What the cell subset or site label conveys for this sample: SARS-CoV-2 spike overlapping peptide pool stimulation. The clonotype was recovered from a human donor who received a COVID-19 vaccine. The chain is made from TRBV18 and TRBJ1-1, and the D gene may be TRBD1, 5 bases matching. The encoded CDR3 is CASSRGRNTEAFF. In nucleotides, the sequence is TGTGCCAGCTCAAGGGGCAGGAACACTGAAGCTTTCTTT. The variable domain in full, with residues beyond the CDR3 obtained from the reference TRBV18 and TRBJ1-1 genes, is NAGVMQNPRHLVRRRGQEARLRCSPMKGHSHVYWYRQLPEEGLKFMVYLQKENIIDESGMPKERFSAEFPKEGPSILRIQQVVRGDSAAYFCASSRGRNTEAFFGQGTRLTVV.